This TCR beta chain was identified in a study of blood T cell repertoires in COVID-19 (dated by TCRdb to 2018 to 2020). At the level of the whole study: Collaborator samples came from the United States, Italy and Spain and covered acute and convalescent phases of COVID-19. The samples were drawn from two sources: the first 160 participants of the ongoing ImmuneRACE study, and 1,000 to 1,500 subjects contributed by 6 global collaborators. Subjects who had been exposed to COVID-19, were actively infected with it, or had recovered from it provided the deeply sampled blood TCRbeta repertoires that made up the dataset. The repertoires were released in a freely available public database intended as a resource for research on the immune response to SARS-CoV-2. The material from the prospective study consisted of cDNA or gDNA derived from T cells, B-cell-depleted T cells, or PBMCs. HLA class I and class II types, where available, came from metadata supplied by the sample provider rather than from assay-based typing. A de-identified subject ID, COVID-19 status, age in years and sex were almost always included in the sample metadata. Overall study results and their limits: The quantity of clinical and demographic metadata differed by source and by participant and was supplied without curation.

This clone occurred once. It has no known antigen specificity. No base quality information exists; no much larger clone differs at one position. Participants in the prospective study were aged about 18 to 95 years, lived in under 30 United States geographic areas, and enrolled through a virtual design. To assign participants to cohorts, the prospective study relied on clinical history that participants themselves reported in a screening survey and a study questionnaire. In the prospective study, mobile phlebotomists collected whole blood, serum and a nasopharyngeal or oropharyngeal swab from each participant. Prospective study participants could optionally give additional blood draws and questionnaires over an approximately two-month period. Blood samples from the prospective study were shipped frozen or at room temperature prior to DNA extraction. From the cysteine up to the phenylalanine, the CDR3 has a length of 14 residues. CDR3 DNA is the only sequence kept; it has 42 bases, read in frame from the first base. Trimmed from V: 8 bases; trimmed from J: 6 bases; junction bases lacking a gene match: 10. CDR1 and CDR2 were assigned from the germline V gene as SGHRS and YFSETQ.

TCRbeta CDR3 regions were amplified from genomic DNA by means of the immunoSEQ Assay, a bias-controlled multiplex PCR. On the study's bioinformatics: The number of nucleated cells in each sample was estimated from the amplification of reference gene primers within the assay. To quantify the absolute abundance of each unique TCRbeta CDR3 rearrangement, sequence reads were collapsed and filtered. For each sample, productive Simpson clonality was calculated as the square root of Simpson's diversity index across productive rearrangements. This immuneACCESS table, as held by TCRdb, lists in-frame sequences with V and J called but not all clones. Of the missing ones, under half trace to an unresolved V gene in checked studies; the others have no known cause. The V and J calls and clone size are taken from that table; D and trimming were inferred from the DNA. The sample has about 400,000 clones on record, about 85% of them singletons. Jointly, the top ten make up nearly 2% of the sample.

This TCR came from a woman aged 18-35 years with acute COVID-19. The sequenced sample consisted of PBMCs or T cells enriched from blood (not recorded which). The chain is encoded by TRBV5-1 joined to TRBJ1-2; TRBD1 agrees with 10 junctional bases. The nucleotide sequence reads TGCGCCAGTAAGTCGGGACAGGGGTTGGATGGCTACACCTTC. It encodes CASKSGQGLDGYTF. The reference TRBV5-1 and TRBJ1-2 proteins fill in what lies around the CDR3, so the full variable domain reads KAGVTQTPRYLIKTRGQQVTLSCSPISGHRSVSWYQQTPGQGLQFLFEYFSETQRNKGNFPGRFSGRQFSNSRSEMNVSTLELGDSALYLCASKSGQGLDGYTFGSGTRLTVV.